The clone carrying this T cell receptor (beta chain) was picked up many times. The antigen is unknown. This entry belongs to a study of T cells in Graves' hyperthyroidism and ophthalmopathy. Overall study findings and caveats: Ophthalmopathy was identified by the model a median about seven months ahead of onset.

Using RNA transcripts as the source, TCR beta CDR3 regions were amplified. In the first-round RT-PCR of the TCR CDR3, the HTBI primer set was used. One entry per CDR3 protein results from TCRdb running MiXCR on the multiplex PCR reads. The repertoire consists of more than 350,000 distinct CDR3 sequences, with approximately 18% occurring once and the leading ten covering more than 30%. Each diagnosis was grounded in clinical symptoms, serum thyroxine and TRAb, thyroid ultrasound, and orbital computed tomography. The authors obtained PBMCs from about 9.5 ml of fresh peripheral blood. This CDR3 has 13 amino acids. Trimming took 7 bases from V and 3 from J; bases not matched to a gene: 5.

The chain couples TRBV12-3 or TRBV12-4 to TRBJ2-7; 8 bases are a match to TRBD1. Sequences were obtained from blood. This TCR derives from a woman aged 30 to 39 with Graves' hyperthyroidism that later progressed to Graves' ophthalmopathy. The CDR3 sequence: CASKGQGVYEQYF. CDR3 bases: TGTGCCAGCAAAGGACAGGGCGTCTACGAGCAGTACTTC.